Listed here is a single TCR beta chain. Under the authors' procedure: Estimation of nucleated cell counts relied on the amplification of reference gene primers. Generated by immunoSEQ multiplex PCR, the TCRdb table keeps only in-frame clones and is missing some. Clone size and the V and J calls come from that table; the DNA yielded D and trimming. The sample yields roughly 250,000 clones, 80% to 90% seen once. The sample originates from a study of blood T cell repertoires in COVID-19. Across the study: Acute and convalescent COVID-19 specimens originated in the United States, Italy and Spain. PBMCs, B-cell-depleted T cells, or T cells were the source of the cDNA or gDNA that made up the material.

CDR3 length equals 15 residues. The germline V and J ends were trimmed by 3 bases and 3 bases, with 9 bases remaining between them. Germline assignment: CDR1 SGHVS and CDR2 FNYEAQ. Sequencing input: peripheral blood. The genes are TRBV7-6 and TRBJ1-6; D not resolved. This receptor was taken from a man under 40 with acute or convalescent COVID-19. In nucleotides, the CDR3 is TGTGCCAGCAGCTTCACAACAAACTATAATTCACCCCTCCACTTT. It translates to CASSFTTNYNSPLHF.